This entry is about one TCR beta chain. Its matching antigen is unknown. This sample stems from a study of cytomegalovirus exposure and HLA in healthy donors. Study results and caveats: Most sequenced TCRs were rare (though some public TCRs occurred in many donors). The classifier, whose performance was assessed in both the original and validation cohorts, reportedly diagnosed cytomegalovirus status with high specificity and sensitivity. According to a subsequent analysis, TCR clusters identified in the first cohort showed a tendency to co-occur across the 120 or so validation repertoires. Through in vitro validation, three CMV-associated chains were shown to be specific for CMV antigens.

This CDR3 region has 14 residues. Trimming removed 6 bases from V and 3 bases from J, with 12 bases in between. Germline assignment: CDR1 MNHNS and CDR2 SASEGT. Method: immunoSEQ multiplex PCR; TCRdb's copy keeps in-frame clones and lacks some. The sample holds a few hundred thousand clones, 88% seen once. The sequenced material came from PBMCs. The chain couples TRBV6-1 to TRBJ1-5, with D hard to call. The receptor comes from a woman between 18 and 30 years old in good health and CMV-seronegative. The CDR3 DNA reads as TGTGCCAGCAGATCCCACGGGAACAATCAGCCCCAGCATTTT. As protein: CASRSHGNNQPQHF.